This TCR beta chain was observed in a study of blood T cell repertoires in COVID-19. Study background: Some COVID-19 samples were acute and others convalescent; all came from the United States, Italy and Spain.

The CDR3 loop spans 15 amino acids. Germline-derived CDR1 and CDR2 are LNHDA and SQIVND (reference sequence). The V end was cut by 0 bases, the J end by 4 bases, with 10 bases between. In Seattle, patients joined the study during active infection and were tracked longitudinally. TCRdb's copy holds only in-frame clones and misses some; the assay was immunoSEQ multiplex PCR. The sample carries under 400,000 clones, roughly nine tenths recorded once. The V gene is TRBV19, the J gene TRBJ1-5, with D unresolved. Sequenced material: peripheral blood. The clonotype was recovered from a woman between 55 and 75 years old with COVID-19, enrolled during active disease. The CDR3 coding sequence is TGTGCCAGTAGTATAGAAGGACTCAAAAATCAGCCCCAGCATTTT. Translated, it gives CASSIEGLKNQPQHF.